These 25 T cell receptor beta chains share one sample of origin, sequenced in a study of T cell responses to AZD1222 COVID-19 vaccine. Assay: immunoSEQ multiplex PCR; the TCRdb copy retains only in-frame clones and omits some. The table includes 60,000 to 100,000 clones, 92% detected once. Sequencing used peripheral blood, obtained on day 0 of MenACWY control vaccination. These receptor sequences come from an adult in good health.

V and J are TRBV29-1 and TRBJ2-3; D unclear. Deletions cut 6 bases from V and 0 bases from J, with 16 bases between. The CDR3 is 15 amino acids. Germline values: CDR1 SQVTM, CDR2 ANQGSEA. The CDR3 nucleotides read TGCAGCGTCGAGATAACACGAACTAGCACAGATACGCAGTATTTT. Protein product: CSVEITRTSTDTQYF.

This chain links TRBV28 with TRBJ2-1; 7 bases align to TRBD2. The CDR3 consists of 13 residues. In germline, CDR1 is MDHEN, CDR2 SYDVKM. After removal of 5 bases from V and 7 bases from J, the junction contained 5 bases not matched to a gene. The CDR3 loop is CASSPNGGNEQFF. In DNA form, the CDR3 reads TGTGCCAGCAGTCCTAACGGGGGGAATGAGCAGTTCTTC.

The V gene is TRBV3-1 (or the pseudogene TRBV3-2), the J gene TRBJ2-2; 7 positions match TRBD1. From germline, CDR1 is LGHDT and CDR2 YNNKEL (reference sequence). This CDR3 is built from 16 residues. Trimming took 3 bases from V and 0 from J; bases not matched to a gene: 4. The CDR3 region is CASSQPQGANTGELFF. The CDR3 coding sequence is TGTGCCAGCAGCCAGCCCCAGGGGGCGAACACCGGGGAGCTGTTTTTT.

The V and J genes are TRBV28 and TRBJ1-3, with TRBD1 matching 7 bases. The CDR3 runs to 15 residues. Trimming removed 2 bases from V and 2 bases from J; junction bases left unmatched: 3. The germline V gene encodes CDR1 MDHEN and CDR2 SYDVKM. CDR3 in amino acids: CASSLPGTAGNTIYF. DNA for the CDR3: TGTGCCAGCAGTTTACCCGGGACAGCTGGAAACACCATATATTTT.

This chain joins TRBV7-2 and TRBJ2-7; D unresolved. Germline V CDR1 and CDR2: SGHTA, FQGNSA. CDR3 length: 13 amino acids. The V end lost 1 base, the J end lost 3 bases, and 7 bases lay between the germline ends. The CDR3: CASSLVDGYEQYF. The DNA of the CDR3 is TGTGCCAGCAGCTTAGTTGACGGCTACGAGCAGTACTTC.

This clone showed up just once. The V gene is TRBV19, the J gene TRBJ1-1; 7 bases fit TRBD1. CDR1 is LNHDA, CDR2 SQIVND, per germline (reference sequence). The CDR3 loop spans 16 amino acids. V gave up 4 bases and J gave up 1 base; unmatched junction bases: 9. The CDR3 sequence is CASSKPAGGQNTEAFF. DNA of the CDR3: TGTGCCAGTAGTAAACCGGCAGGGGGTCAGAACACTGAAGCTTTCTTT.

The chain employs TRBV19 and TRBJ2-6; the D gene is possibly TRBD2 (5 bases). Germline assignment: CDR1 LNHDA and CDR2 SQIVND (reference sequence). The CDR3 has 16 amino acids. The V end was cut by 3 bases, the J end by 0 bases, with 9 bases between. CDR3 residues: CASSMAGGSGANVLTF. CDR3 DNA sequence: TGTGCCAGTAGTATGGCGGGTGGCTCTGGGGCCAACGTCCTGACTTTC.

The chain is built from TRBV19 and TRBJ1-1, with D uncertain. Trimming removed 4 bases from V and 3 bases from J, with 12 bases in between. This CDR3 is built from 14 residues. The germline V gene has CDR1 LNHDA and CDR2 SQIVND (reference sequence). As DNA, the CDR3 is TGTGCCAGTAGTAGATACCTCGGACACACTGAAGCTTTCTTT. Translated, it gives CASSRYLGHTEAFF.

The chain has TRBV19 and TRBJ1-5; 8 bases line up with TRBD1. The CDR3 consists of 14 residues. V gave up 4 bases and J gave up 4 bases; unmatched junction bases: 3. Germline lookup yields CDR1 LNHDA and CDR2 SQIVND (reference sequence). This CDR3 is CASSTGQVNQPQHF. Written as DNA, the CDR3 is TGTGCCAGTAGTACGGGACAGGTTAATCAGCCCCAGCATTTT. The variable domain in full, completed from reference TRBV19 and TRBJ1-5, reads DGGITQSPKYLFRKEGQNVTLSCEQNLNHDAMYWYRQDPGQGLRLIYYSQIVNDFQKGDIAEGYSVSREKKESFPLTVTSAQKNPTAFYLCASSTGQVNQPQHFGDGTRLSIL.

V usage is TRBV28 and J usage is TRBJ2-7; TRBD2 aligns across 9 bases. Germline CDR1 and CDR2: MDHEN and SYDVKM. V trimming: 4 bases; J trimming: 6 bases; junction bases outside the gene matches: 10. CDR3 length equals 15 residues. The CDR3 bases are TGTGCCAGCAGTTACCGATTAGCGGGAGAGGGCGAGCAGTACTTC. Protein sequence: CASSYRLAGEGEQYF.

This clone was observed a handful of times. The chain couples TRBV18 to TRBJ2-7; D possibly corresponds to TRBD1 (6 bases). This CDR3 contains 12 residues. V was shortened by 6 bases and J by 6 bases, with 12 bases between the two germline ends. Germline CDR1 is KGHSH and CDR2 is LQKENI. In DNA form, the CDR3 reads TGTGCCAGCTCTCAGGGGATCGGCGAGCAGTACTTC. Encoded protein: CASSQGIGEQYF.

The CDR3 loop reads CASSFQNYGYTF. CDR3 DNA: TGTGCCAGTAGTTTCCAGAACTATGGCTACACCTTC. The chain combines TRBV19 with TRBJ1-2; D gene ambiguous. The CDR3 covers 12 residues. V lost 5 bases to trimming and J lost 2 bases, with 6 bases between them. The germline CDR1 and CDR2 sequences are LNHDA and SQIVND (reference sequence).

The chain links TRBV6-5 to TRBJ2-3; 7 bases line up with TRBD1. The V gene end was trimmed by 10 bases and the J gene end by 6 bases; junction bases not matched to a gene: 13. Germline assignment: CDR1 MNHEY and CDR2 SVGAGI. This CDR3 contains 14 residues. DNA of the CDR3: TGTGCCACCACGAGGGACAGAGCTTCGGATACGCAGTATTTT. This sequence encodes CATTRDRASDTQYF.

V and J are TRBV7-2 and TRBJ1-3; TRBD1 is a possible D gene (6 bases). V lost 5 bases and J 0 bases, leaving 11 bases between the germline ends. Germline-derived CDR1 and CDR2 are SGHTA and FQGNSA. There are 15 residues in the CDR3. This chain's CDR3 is CASSLTGSSGNTIYF. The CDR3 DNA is TGTGCCAGCAGCCTCACAGGGAGCTCTGGAAACACCATATATTTT.

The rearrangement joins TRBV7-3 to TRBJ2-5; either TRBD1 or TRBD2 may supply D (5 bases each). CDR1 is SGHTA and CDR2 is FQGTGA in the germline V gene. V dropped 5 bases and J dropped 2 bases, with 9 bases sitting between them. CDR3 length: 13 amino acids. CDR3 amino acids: CASSRDGQETQYF. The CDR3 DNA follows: TGTGCCAGCAGCCGGGACGGGCAAGAGACCCAGTACTTC.

The CDR3 nucleotides are TGTGCCAGTAGTCTAGGCCGGCAGGGCACAGATACGCAGTATTTT. Translating gives CASSLGRQGTDTQYF. The chain couples TRBV19 to TRBJ2-3; D remains ambiguous. The V end lost 5 bases, the J end lost 1 base, and 13 bases lay between the germline ends. CDR3 length equals 15 residues. CDR1 LNHDA and CDR2 SQIVND come from the germline V gene (reference sequence). The full variable domain, rest sourced from reference TRBV19 and TRBJ2-3, is DGGITQSPKYLFRKEGQNVTLSCEQNLNHDAMYWYRQDPGQGLRLIYYSQIVNDFQKGDIAEGYSVSREKKESFPLTVTSAQKNPTAFYLCASSLGRQGTDTQYFGPGTRLTVL.

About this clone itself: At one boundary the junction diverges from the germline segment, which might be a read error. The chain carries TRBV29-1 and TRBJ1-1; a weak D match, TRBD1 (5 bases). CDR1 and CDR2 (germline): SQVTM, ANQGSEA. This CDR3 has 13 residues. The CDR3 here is CSVEGVLDTEAFF. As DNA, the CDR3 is TGCAGCGTAGAAGGGGTTCTGGACACTGAAGCTTTCTTT.

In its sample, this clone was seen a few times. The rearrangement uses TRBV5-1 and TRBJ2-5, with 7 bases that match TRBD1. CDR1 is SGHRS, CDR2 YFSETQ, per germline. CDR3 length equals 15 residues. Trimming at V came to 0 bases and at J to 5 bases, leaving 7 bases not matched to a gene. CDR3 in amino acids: CASSLVPGGVETQYF. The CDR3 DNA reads TGCGCCAGCAGCTTGGTTCCAGGGGGTGTCGAGACCCAGTACTTC.

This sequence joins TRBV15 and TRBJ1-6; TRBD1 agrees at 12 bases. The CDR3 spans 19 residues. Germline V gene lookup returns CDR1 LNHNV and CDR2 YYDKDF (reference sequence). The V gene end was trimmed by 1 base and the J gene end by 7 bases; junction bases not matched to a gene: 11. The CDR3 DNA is TGTGCCACCAGCAGAGCCGGGACAGGGGGCCGCAACTTCAATTCACCCCTCCACTTT. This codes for CATSRAGTGGRNFNSPLHF. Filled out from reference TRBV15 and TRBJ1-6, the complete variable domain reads DAMVIQNPRYQVTQFGKPVTLSCSQTLNHNVMYWYQQKSSQAPKLLFHYYDKDFNNEADTPDNFQSRRPNTSFCFLDIRSPGLGDTAMYLCATSRAGTGGRNFNSPLHFGNGTRLTVT.

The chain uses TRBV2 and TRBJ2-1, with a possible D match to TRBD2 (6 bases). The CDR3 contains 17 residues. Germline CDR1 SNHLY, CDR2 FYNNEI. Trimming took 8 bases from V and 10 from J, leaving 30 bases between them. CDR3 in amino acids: CASSPGRDAALQWEQFF. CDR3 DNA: TGTGCCAGCTCCCCAGGGCGGGACGCGGCCTTACAATGGGAGCAGTTCTTC.

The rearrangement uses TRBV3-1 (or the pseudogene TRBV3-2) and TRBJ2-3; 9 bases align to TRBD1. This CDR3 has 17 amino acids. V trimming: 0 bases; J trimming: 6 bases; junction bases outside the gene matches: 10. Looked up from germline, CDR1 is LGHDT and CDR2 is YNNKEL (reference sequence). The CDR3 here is CASSQEGGTGLSDTQYF. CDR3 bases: TGTGCCAGCAGCCAAGAAGGCGGGACAGGGTTATCCGATACGCAGTATTTT.

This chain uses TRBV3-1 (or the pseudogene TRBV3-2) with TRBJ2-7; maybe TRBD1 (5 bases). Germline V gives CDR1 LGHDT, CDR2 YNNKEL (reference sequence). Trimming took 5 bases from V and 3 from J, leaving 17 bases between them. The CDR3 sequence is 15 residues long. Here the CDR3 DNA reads TGTGCCAGCAGCAAAGTAGACAGACGAGGCTACGAGCAGTACTTC. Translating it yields CASSKVDRRGYEQYF.

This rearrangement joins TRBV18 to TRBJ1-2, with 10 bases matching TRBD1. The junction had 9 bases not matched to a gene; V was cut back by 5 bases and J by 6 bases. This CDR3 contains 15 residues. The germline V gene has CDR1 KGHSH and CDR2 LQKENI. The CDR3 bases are TGTGCCAGCTCAACTCTACCTGGGACAGGGGATGGCTACACCTTC. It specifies CASSTLPGTGDGYTF. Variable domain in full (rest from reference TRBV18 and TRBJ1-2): NAGVMQNPRHLVRRRGQEARLRCSPMKGHSHVYWYRQLPEEGLKFMVYLQKENIIDESGMPKERFSAEFPKEGPSILRIQQVVRGDSAAYFCASSTLPGTGDGYTFGSGTRLTVV.

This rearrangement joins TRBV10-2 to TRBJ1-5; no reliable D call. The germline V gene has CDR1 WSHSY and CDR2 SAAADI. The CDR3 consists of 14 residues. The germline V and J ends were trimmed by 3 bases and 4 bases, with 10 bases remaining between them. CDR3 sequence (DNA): TGCGCCAGCAGTGAATGGTTAAGGAATCAGCCCCAGCATTTT. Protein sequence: CASSEWLRNQPQHF.

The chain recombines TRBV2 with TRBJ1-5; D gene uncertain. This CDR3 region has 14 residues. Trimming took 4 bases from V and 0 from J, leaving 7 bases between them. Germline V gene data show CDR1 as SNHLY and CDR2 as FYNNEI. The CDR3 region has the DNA TGTGCCAGCAGTGTTGGATATAGCAATCAGCCCCAGCATTTT. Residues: CASSVGYSNQPQHF.